The clone carrying this TCR beta chain has only one observation. Its antigen is not identified. An immunoSEQ assay, version v3.0, was performed at survey level. Generated by immunoSEQ multiplex PCR, the TCRdb table keeps only in-frame clones and is missing some. This table holds around 28,000 clones, about 86% found once. This CDR3 spans 13 amino acids. Germline loops: CDR1 KGHSH, CDR2 LQKENI. The V and J ends lost 1 base and 2 bases respectively, with 2 bases between them. This specimen belongs to a study of long-term antiretroviral therapy in people with HIV. Study-level results: Following ART, diversity rose but still fell short of transplant donor controls.

The sequence was obtained from a woman between 25 and 40 years old with HIV. This sequence joins TRBV18 and TRBJ1-4; D gene uncertain. The starting material was unsorted PBMCs, obtained 0.8 years after starting antiretroviral therapy. Here the CDR3 reads CASSPLTNEKLFF. CDR3 sequence (DNA): TGTGCCAGCTCACCACTCACTAATGAAAAACTGTTTTTT.